This T cell receptor beta chain was found in a study of graft-versus-host responses after intestinal transplantation. At the level of the study: Each recipient received anti-thymocyte globulin induction, then tacrolimus and steroids for approximately three years.

The data were produced by immunoSEQ multiplex PCR, yet TCRdb's version contains in-frame clones alone and is incomplete. The sample carries more than 90,000 clones, around nine tenths recorded once. This clone was seen a few times. The antigen remains undetermined. Other DNA sequences of this sample code for an identical CDR3. This CDR3 has 15 amino acids. Trimming removed 1 base at V and 0 bases at J, with 7 bases between. From germline, CDR1 is MNHNS and CDR2 SASEGT. The chain has TRBV6-1 and TRBJ1-3; weak D call: TRBD1 (6 bases). This TCR was sampled from a human donor who was the organ donor for an intestinal transplant. The sample here was unstimulated CD4+ T cells sorted from spleen or lymph node cells, taken before transplant. CDR3 DNA sequence: TGTGCCAGCAGTGAAGACAGGGTCTCTGGAAACACCATATATTTT. Translated, it gives CASSEDRVSGNTIYF.